These 24 T cell receptor beta chains came from one sample sequenced in a study of cytomegalovirus exposure and HLA in healthy donors. PCR used 60 Vbeta primers and 13 Jbeta primers. Assay: immunoSEQ multiplex PCR; the TCRdb copy retains only in-frame clones and omits some. The sample comprises roughly 200,000 clones, around 75% of which are singletons, and around 3% rests with the top ten. The specimen was PBMCs. These receptors all stem from a male donor in good health and CMV-seronegative.

This clone was counted once. CDR3 loop: CASGTGPYEQYF. The CDR3 coding sequence is TGTGCCAGCGGGACAGGGCCCTACGAGCAGTACTTC. The chain links TRBV19 to TRBJ2-7; 9 bases fit TRBD1. The length of the CDR3 is 12 residues. Germline V CDR1 and CDR2: LNHDA, SQIVND (reference sequence). V was pared by 9 bases and J by 2 bases, with 2 bases of the junction left unmatched.

In this sample, this clone turned up a few times. The chain uses TRBV18 and TRBJ1-1; D possibly corresponds to TRBD1 (6 bases). Trimming left V 3 bases short and J 5 bases short, with 10 bases between. CDR3 length: 13 residues. CDR1 is KGHSH, CDR2 LQKENI, per germline. The CDR3 nucleotides are TGTGCCAGCTCACCGCCAGGGGAAACTGAAGCTTTCTTT. Encoded protein: CASSPPGETEAFF.

The CDR3 bases are TGTGCCAGCAGCCAACGGTTTAACTATGGCTACACCTTC. Its protein is CASSQRFNYGYTF. The V call is TRBV5-6, the J call TRBJ1-2; D is unclear. Per the germline V gene, CDR1 is SGHDT and CDR2 is YYEEEE. The CDR3 spans 13 residues. Trimming cost V 4 bases and J 1 base, with 8 bases left between them.

The chain joins TRBV9 to TRBJ1-2; 8 bases are a match to TRBD1. The CDR3 is 16 amino acids. V lost 3 bases, J lost 2 bases, and 9 bases stayed unmatched. Per the germline V gene, CDR1 is SGDLS and CDR2 is YYNGEE. The CDR3 region has the DNA TGTGCCAGCAGCGAGCCCCGGACAGGGACGAACTATGGCTACACCTTC. This gives the protein CASSEPRTGTNYGYTF.

Turning to this clone: The identical CDR3 is also encoded by other nucleotide sequences in the sample. In DNA, the CDR3 is TGTGCCAGCAGCCCAGGACAGAACTATGGCTACACCTTC. Encoded protein: CASSPGQNYGYTF. This chain joins TRBV7-3 and TRBJ1-2; weak D call: TRBD1 (6 bases). The germline V and J ends were trimmed by 5 bases and 2 bases, with 9 bases remaining between them. Per germline, CDR1 SGHTA and CDR2 FQGTGA. This CDR3 has 13 amino acids.

The chain carries TRBV5-1 and TRBJ2-7; 12 positions match TRBD2. Germline-derived CDR1 and CDR2 are SGHRS and YFSETQ. The V and J ends lost 3 bases and 5 bases, in that order; junction bases with no gene match: 9. CDR3 length: 16 amino acids. The CDR3 is CASSSMTSGRFNEQYF. The CDR3 coding sequence is TGCGCCAGCAGCTCCATGACTAGCGGGAGATTCAACGAGCAGTACTTC. Filled out from reference TRBV5-1 and TRBJ2-7, the complete variable domain reads KAGVTQTPRYLIKTRGQQVTLSCSPISGHRSVSWYQQTPGQGLQFLFEYFSETQRNKGNFPGRFSGRQFSNSRSEMNVSTLELGDSALYLCASSSMTSGRFNEQYFGPGTRLTVT.

This chain uses TRBV28 with TRBJ2-7, with 7 bases that match TRBD1. CDR1 and CDR2 (germline): MDHEN, SYDVKM. The trim removed 4 bases at V and 4 bases at J, leaving 4 bases unmatched. The CDR3 runs 13 residues. CDR3 residues: CASSSGQKYEQYF. CDR3 sequence (DNA): TGTGCCAGCAGTTCGGGACAGAAATACGAGCAGTACTTC. Using reference TRBV28 and TRBJ2-7 for the parts outside the CDR3, the full variable domain is DVKVTQSSRYLVKRTGEKVFLECVQDMDHENMFWYRQDPGLGLRLIYFSYDVKMKEKGDIPEGYSVSREKKERFSLILESASTNQTSMYLCASSSGQKYEQYFGPGTRLTVT.

The rearrangement links TRBV7-3 to TRBJ2-3; D gene ambiguous. In germline, CDR1 is SGHTA, CDR2 FQGTGA. The CDR3 loop spans 12 amino acids. The V gene lost 5 bases and the J gene lost 1 base, with 4 bases spanning the gap. CDR3 DNA sequence: TGTGCCAGCAGCCAGGGCACAGATACGCAGTATTTT. It specifies CASSQGTDTQYF. The full variable domain, rest sourced from reference TRBV7-3 and TRBJ2-3, is GAGVSQTPSNKVTEKGKYVELRCDPISGHTALYWYRQSLGQGPEFLIYFQGTGAADDSGLPNDRFFAVRPEGSVSTLKIQRTERGDSAVYLCASSQGTDTQYFGPGTRLTVL.

This clone was observed a single time. The DNA for the CDR3 is TGTGCCAGTAGTGGGACAGGGAGCTCCTACGAGCAGTACTTC. Protein: CASSGTGSSYEQYF. The rearrangement links TRBV19 to TRBJ2-7; 9 positions agree with TRBD1. This CDR3 spans 14 amino acids. V lost 5 bases and J lost 0; bases outside the gene matches: 2. Germline CDR1 and CDR2: LNHDA and SQIVND (reference sequence).

This clone has just one count. V gene TRBV5-4 combines with J gene TRBJ2-1, with 13 bases identical to TRBD2. V lost 1 base, J lost 8 bases, and 0 bases stayed unmatched. This CDR3 is 14 amino acids long. CDR1 and CDR2 (germline): SGHNT, YYREEE (reference sequence). The CDR3 loop is CASSLTSGRDEQFF. CDR3 DNA: TGTGCCAGCAGCTTGACTAGCGGGAGGGATGAGCAGTTCTTC.

The V and J genes are TRBV7-2 and TRBJ2-3; a weak D match, TRBD2 (6 bases). The CDR3 spans 15 residues. V was trimmed by 4 bases and J by 3 bases, leaving 14 bases between them. The V gene's germline CDR1 is SGHTA and CDR2 FQGNSA. The CDR3 sequence: CASSSIGGFTDTQYF. The CDR3 bases are TGTGCCAGCAGCTCCATAGGAGGGTTTACAGATACGCAGTATTTT.

This clone occurred a few times. The J gene is TRBJ1-1, the V gene TRBV6-5, with a weak D call TRBD1 (6 bases). Germline V CDR1 and CDR2: MNHEY, SVGAGI. There are 14 residues in the CDR3. Trimming cost V 4 bases and J 6 bases, with 15 bases left between them. The CDR3 loop is CASSSEGGRSEAFF. CDR3 bases: TGTGCCAGCAGTTCTGAAGGGGGACGCTCTGAAGCTTTCTTT.

The chain employs TRBV6-6 and TRBJ1-5; tentatively, D is TRBD1 (5 bases). The CDR3 is 14 amino acids. Germline assignment: CDR1 MNHNY and CDR2 SVGAGI (reference sequence). The V end was cut by 7 bases, the J end by 2 bases, with 12 bases between. CDR3 coding DNA: TGTGCCAGCACCTCCTGGGGGGGCAATCAGCCCCAGCATTTT. It translates to CASTSWGGNQPQHF.

CDR3 coding DNA: TGTGCCAGCAGCTTGGTTGCAGGGCACCAGCCCCAGCATTTT. It is translated as CASSLVAGHQPQHF. The chain joins TRBV5-8 to TRBJ1-5, with TRBD1 as a possible D gene (5 bases). The CDR3 loop spans 14 amino acids. Germline CDR1 SGHTS, CDR2 YDEGEE. V lost 0 bases and J 7 bases, leaving 11 bases between the germline ends.

The J gene is TRBJ2-7, the V gene TRBV5-4, with 13 bases fitting TRBD2. J lost 7 bases, V lost 4 bases, and 11 bases had no gene match. The CDR3 is 16 residues long. Germline-derived CDR1 and CDR2 are SGHNT and YYREEE (reference sequence). CDR3 loop: CASSLAQTSGGLEQYF. Here the CDR3 DNA reads TGTGCCAGCAGCCTGGCCCAGACTAGCGGGGGGTTAGAGCAGTACTTC.

This chain uses TRBV28 with TRBJ1-5; maybe TRBD1 (6 bases). The CDR3 is made up of 15 amino acids. The V end lost 4 bases, the J end lost 5 bases, and 15 bases lay between the germline ends. Germline CDR1 and CDR2: MDHEN and SYDVKM. The CDR3 DNA reads TGTGCCAGCAGTTCCCCAGGGGCAGCGGATCAGCCCCAGCATTTT. Residues: CASSSPGAADQPQHF.

V usage is TRBV9 and J usage is TRBJ2-2, with D hard to call. The V end was cut by 0 bases, the J end by 3 bases, with 6 bases between. The CDR3 is made up of 14 amino acids. Germline-derived CDR1 and CDR2 are SGDLS and YYNGEE. CDR3 DNA sequence: TGTGCCAGCAGCGTAGAACTTTACACCGGGGAGCTGTTTTTT. Protein sequence: CASSVELYTGELFF.

The chain combines TRBV5-8 with TRBJ2-1, with 11 bases lining up with TRBD2. V was pared by 2 bases and J by 8 bases, with 6 bases of the junction left unmatched. This CDR3 is 15 amino acids long. Germline CDR1 SGHTS, CDR2 YDEGEE. CDR3 region: CASSFGVSGRDEQFF. The DNA of the CDR3 is TGTGCCAGCAGCTTCGGGGTTAGCGGGAGGGATGAGCAGTTCTTC. Full variable domain (remainder filled in from reference TRBV5-8 and TRBJ2-1): EAGVTQSPTHLIKTRGQQATLRCSPISGHTSVYWYQQALGLGLQFLLWYDEGEERNRGNFPPRFSGRQFPNYSSELNVNALELEDSALYLCASSFGVSGRDEQFFGPGTRLTVL.

The rearrangement uses TRBV7-2 and TRBJ1-4; 10 nucleotides agree with TRBD1. CDR1 SGHTA and CDR2 FQGNSA come from the germline V gene. The J segment lost 7 bases and the V segment lost 1 base, leaving 6 bases of the junction unmatched. The CDR3 has 16 residues. The CDR3: CASSLERQGAFEKLFF. The CDR3 DNA reads TGTGCCAGCAGCTTAGAGAGACAGGGGGCCTTTGAAAAACTGTTTTTT.

The chain is built from TRBV19 and TRBJ2-3; no firm D call. The CDR3 sequence is 13 residues long. V lost 3 bases, J lost 2 bases, and 6 bases lay in between. Germline loops: CDR1 LNHDA, CDR2 SQIVND (reference sequence). CDR3 bases: TGTGCCAGTAGTATCCTTATCACAGATACGCAGTATTTT. Protein: CASSILITDTQYF.

V is TRBV6-1 and J is TRBJ2-1; D gene unclear. V shed 6 bases and J shed 8 bases, with 11 bases lying between them. This CDR3 region has 12 residues. Germline CDR1 is MNHNS and CDR2 is SASEGT. Here the CDR3 reads CASSPGAHEQFF. CDR3 DNA sequence: TGTGCCAGCAGCCCCGGTGCCCATGAGCAGTTCTTC.

The chain couples TRBV27 to TRBJ1-5; D perhaps matches TRBD1 (5 bases). The CDR3 has 13 residues. Germline CDR1 is MNHEY and CDR2 is SMNVEV (reference sequence). Trimming took off 5 bases at V and 3 bases at J, with 8 bases between the two ends. The CDR3: CASSRQSNQPQHF. The CDR3 bases are TGTGCCAGCAGTAGACAGTCCAATCAGCCCCAGCATTTT.

In DNA, the CDR3 is TGTGCCAGCAGCCCCACTGGGGCCAACGTCCTGACTTTC. Translating gives CASSPTGANVLTF. The V and J genes are TRBV11-3 and TRBJ2-6; D gene uncertain. V dropped 5 bases and J dropped 2 bases, with 4 bases sitting between them. Per germline, CDR1 SGHNT and CDR2 YENEEA. There are 13 residues in the CDR3.

The genes are TRBV2 and TRBJ1-5; D might be TRBD1 (5 bases). CDR1 and CDR2 (germline): SNHLY, FYNNEI. CDR3 length: 14 amino acids. V was shortened by 4 bases and J by 3 bases, with 10 bases between the two germline ends. DNA of the CDR3: TGTGCCAGCAGTGGGTTCAGGGTCAATCAGCCCCAGCATTTT. Protein sequence: CASSGFRVNQPQHF.